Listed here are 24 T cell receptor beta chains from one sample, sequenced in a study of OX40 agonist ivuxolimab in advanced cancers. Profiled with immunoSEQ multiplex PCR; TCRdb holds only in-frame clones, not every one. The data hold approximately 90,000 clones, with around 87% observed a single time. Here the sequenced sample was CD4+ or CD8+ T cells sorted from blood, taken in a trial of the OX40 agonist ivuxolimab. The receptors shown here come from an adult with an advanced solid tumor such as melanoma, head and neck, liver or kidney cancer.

The CDR3 here is CSVEGITTGSSYEQYF. The CDR3 coding sequence is TGCAGCGTTGAAGGCATCACGACAGGTAGCTCCTACGAGCAGTACTTC. This chain connects TRBV29-1 to TRBJ2-7; possibly TRBD1 for D (6 bases). Germline V CDR1 and CDR2: SQVTM, ANQGSEA. The CDR3 is 16 residues long. V was trimmed by 1 base and J by 0 bases, leaving 16 bases between them.

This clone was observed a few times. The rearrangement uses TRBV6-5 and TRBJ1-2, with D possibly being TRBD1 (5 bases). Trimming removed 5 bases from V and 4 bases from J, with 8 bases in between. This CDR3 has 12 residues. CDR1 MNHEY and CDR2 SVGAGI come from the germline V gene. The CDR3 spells CASSTQGYGYTF. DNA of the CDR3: TGTGCCAGCAGTACGCAGGGCTATGGCTACACCTTC.

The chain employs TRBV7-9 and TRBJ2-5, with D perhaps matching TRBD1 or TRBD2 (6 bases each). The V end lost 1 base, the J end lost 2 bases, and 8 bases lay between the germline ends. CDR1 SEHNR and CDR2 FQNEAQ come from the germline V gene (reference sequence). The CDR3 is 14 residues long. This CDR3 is CASSLVGGQETQYF. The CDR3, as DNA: TGTGCCAGCAGCTTAGTAGGGGGGCAAGAGACCCAGTACTTC.

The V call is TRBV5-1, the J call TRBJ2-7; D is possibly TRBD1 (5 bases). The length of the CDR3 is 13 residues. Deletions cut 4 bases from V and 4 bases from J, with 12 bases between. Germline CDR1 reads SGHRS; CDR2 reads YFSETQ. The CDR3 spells CASSATGTYEQYF. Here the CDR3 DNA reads TGCGCCAGCAGCGCAACAGGAACTTACGAGCAGTACTTC.

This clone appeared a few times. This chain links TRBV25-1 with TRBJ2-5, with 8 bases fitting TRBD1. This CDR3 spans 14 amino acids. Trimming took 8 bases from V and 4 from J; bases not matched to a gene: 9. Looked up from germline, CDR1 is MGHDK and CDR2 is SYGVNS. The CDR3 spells CASRLSRGLETQYF. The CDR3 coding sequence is TGTGCCAGCCGTTTGTCCAGGGGGCTAGAGACCCAGTACTTC.

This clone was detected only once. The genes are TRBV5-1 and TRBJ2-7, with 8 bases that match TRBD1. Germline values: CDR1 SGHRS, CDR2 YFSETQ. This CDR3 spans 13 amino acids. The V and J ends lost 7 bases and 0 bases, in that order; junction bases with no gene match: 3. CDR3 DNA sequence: TGCGCCAGCTCAACAGGGGGCTCCTACGAGCAGTACTTC. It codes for CASSTGGSYEQYF.

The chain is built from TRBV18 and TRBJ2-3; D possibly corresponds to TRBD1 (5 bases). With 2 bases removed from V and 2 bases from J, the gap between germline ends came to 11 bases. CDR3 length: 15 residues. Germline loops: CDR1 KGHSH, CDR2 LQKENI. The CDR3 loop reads CASSPGQGITDTQYF. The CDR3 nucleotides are TGTGCCAGCTCACCAGGGCAGGGCATCACAGATACGCAGTATTTT.

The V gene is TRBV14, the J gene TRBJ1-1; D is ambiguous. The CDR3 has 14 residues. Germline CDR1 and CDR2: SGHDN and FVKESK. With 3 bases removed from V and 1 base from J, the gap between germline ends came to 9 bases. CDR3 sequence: CASSHRGPNTEAFF. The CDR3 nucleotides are TGTGCCAGCAGCCATCGAGGGCCGAACACTGAAGCTTTCTTT.

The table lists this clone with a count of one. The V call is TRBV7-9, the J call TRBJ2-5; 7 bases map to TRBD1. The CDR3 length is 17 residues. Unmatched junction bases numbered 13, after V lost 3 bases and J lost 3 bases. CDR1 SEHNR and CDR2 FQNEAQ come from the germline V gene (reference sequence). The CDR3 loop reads CASSFAALQGEKETQYF. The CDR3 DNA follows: TGTGCCAGCAGCTTCGCGGCTCTGCAGGGGGAGAAAGAGACCCAGTACTTC.

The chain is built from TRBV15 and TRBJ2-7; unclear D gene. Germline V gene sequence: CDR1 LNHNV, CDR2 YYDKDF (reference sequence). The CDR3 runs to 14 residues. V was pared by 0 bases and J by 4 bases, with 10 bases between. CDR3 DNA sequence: TGTGCCACCAGCAGAGATCCGACTTCATACGAGCAGTACGTC. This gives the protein CATSRDPTSYEQYV.

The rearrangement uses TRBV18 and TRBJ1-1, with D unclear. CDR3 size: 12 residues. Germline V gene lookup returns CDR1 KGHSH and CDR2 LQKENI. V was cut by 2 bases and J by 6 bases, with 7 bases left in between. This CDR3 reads CASSPGRAEAFF. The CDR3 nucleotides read TGTGCCAGCTCACCAGGTAGGGCTGAAGCTTTCTTT.

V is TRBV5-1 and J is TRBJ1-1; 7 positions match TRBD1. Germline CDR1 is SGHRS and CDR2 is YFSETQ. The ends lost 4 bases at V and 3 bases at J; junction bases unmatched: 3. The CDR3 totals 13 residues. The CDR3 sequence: CASSPTGDTEAFF. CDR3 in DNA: TGCGCCAGCAGCCCCACAGGGGACACTGAAGCTTTCTTT. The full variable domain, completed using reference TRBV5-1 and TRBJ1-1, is KAGVTQTPRYLIKTRGQQVTLSCSPISGHRSVSWYQQTPGQGLQFLFEYFSETQRNKGNFPGRFSGRQFSNSRSEMNVSTLELGDSALYLCASSPTGDTEAFFGQGTRLTVV.

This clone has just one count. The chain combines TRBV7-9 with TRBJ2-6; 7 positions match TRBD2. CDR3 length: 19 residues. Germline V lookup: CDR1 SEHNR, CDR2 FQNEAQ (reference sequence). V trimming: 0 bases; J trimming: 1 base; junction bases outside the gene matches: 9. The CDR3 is CASSLARAGRDSGANVLTF. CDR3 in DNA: TGTGCCAGCAGCTTAGCACGGGCAGGGAGGGATTCTGGGGCCAACGTCCTGACTTTC.

CDR3 sequence reads: CATSRDWGSREQYF. CDR3 sequence (DNA): TGTGCCACCAGCAGAGATTGGGGGTCACGCGAGCAGTACTTC. This chain links TRBV15 with TRBJ2-7; D possibly matches TRBD1 or TRBD2 (5 bases each). V was trimmed by 0 bases and J by 6 bases, leaving 12 bases between them. From germline, CDR1 is LNHNV and CDR2 YYDKDF (reference sequence). The CDR3 is made up of 14 amino acids. The whole variable domain, remainder taken from reference TRBV15 and TRBJ2-7, is DAMVIQNPRYQVTQFGKPVTLSCSQTLNHNVMYWYQQKSSQAPKLLFHYYDKDFNNEADTPDNFQSRRPNTSFCFLDIRSPGLGDTAMYLCATSRDWGSREQYFGPGTRLTVT.

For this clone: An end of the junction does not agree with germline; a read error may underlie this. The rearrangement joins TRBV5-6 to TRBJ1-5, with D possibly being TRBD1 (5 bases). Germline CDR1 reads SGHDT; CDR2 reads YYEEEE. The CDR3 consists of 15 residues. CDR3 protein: CASGRGPRSDQPQHF. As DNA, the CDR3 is TGTGCCAGCGGACGGGGACCCCGTAGCGATCAGCCCCAGCATTTT.

CDR3 protein: CASSQLLSGSRYNEQFF. The CDR3 DNA reads as TGTGCCAGCAGCCAACTCCTTAGCGGGAGTAGGTACAATGAGCAGTTCTTC. V is TRBV5-4 and J is TRBJ2-1, with TRBD2 matching over 9 bases. The CDR3 runs to 17 residues. V shed 4 bases and J 4 bases; nucleotides not matched to a gene: 12. Germline CDR1 and CDR2: SGHNT and YYREEE (reference sequence).

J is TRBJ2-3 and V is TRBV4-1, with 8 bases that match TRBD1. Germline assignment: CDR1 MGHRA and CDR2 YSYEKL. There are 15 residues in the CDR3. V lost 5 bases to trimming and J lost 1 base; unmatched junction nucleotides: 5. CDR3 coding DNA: TGCGCCAGCAGCAAACCGGGACAGGGCACAGATACGCAGTATTTT. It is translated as CASSKPGQGTDTQYF.

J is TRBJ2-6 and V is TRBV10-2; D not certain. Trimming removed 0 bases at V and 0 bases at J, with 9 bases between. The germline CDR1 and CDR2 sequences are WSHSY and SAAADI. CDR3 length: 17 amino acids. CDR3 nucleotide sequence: TGCGCCAGCAGTGAGTCGTTCAGTTTCTCTGGGGCCAACGTCCTGACTTTC. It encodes CASSESFSFSGANVLTF.

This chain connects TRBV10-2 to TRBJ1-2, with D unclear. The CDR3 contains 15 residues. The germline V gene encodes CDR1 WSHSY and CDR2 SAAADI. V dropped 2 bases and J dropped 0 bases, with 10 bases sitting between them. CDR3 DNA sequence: TGCGCCAGCAGTGAGCTTGGTGAGGCTAACTATGGCTACACCTTC. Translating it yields CASSELGEANYGYTF.

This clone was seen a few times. DNA of the CDR3: TGTGCCAGCTCAGCATTACAGGGTTTCGAGCAGTACGTC. This codes for CASSALQGFEQYV. This sequence joins TRBV18 and TRBJ2-7; D may be TRBD1 (6 bases). This CDR3 is built from 13 residues. The V end lost 5 bases, the J end lost 6 bases, and 14 bases lay between the germline ends. Germline-derived CDR1 and CDR2 are KGHSH and LQKENI.

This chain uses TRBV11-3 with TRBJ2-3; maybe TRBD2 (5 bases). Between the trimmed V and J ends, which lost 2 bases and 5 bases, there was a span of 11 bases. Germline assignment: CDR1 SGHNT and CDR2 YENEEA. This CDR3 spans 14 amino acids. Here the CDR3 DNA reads TGTGCCAGCAGCTTAAGGGCTAGCCTAGATACGCAGTATTTT. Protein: CASSLRASLDTQYF. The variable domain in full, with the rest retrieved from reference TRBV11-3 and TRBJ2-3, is EAGVVQSPRYKIIEKKQPVAFWCNPISGHNTLYWYLQNLGQGPELLIRYENEEAVDDSQLPKDRFSAERLKGVDSTLKIQPAELGDSAVYLCASSLRASLDTQYFGPGTRLTVL.

The CDR3 bases are TGTGCCAGCAGCTTAGACCTGAACACTGAAGCTTTCTTT. Encoded protein: CASSLDLNTEAFF. V gene TRBV7-8 combines with J gene TRBJ1-1; D is unresolved. CDR1 SGHVS and CDR2 FQNEAQ come from the germline V gene. The CDR3 sequence is 13 residues long. Trimming cost V 1 base and J 0 bases, with 3 bases left between them.

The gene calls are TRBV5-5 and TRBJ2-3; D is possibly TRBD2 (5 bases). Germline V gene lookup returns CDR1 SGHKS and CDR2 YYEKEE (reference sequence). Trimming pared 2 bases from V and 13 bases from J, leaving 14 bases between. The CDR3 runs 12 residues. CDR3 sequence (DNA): TGTGCCAGCAGCTTTACCCGGGATATAGAGTATTTT. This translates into CASSFTRDIEYF.

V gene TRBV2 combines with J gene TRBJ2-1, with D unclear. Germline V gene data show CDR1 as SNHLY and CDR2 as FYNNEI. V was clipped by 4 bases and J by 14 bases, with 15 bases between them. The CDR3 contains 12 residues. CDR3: CASSGETHLKFF. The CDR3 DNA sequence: TGTGCCAGCAGTGGTGAAACGCATCTGAAGTTCTTC.